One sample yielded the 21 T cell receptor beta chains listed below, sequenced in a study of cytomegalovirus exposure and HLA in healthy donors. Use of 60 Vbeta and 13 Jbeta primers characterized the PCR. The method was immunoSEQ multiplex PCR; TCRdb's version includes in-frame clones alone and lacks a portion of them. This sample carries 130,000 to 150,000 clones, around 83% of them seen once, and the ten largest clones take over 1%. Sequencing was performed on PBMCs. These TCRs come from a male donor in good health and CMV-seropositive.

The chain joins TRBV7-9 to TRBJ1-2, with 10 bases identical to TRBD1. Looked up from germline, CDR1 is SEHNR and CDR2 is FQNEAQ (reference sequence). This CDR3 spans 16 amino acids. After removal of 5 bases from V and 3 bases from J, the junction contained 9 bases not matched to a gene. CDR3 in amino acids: CASSLSGTGAYYGYTF. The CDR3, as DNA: TGTGCCAGCAGCCTATCCGGGACAGGGGCCTACTATGGCTACACCTTC.

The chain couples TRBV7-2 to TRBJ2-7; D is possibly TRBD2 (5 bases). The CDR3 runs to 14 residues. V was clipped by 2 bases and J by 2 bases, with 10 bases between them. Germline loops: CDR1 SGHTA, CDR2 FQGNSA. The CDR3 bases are TGTGCCAGCAGCTTACGGCGGGCTACCTACGAGCAGTACTTC. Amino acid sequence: CASSLRRATYEQYF.

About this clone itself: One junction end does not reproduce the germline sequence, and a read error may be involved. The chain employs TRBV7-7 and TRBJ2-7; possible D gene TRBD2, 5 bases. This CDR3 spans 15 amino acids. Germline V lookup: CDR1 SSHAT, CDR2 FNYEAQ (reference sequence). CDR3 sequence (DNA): TGTGCTAGCAGCCCCTCGGGATTGAGCTCCTACGAGCAGTACTTC. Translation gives CASSPSGLSSYEQYF. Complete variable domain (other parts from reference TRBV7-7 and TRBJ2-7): GAGVSQSPRYKVTKRGQDVTLRCDPISSHATLYWYQQALGQGPEFLTYFNYEAQPDKSGLPSDRFSAERPEGSISTLTIQRTEQRDSAMYRCASSPSGLSSYEQYFGPGTRLTVT.

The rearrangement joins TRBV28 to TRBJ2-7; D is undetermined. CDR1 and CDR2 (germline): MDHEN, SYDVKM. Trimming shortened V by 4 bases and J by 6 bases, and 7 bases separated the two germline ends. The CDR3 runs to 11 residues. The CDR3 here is CASSSVSEQYF. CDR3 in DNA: TGTGCCAGCAGTTCAGTCTCCGAGCAGTACTTC.

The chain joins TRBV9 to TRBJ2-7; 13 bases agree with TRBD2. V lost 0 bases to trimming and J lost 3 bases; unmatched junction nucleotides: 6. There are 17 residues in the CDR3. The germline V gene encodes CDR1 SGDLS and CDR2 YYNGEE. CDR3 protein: CASSVGGTSGALYEQYF. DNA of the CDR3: TGTGCCAGCAGCGTAGGGGGGACTAGCGGGGCCCTCTACGAGCAGTACTTC. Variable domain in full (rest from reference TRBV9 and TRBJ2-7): DSGVTQTPKHLITATGQRVTLRCSPRSGDLSVYWYQQSLDQGLQFLIQYYNGEERAKGNILERFSAQQFPDLHSELNLSSLELGDSALYFCASSVGGTSGALYEQYFGPGTRLTVT.

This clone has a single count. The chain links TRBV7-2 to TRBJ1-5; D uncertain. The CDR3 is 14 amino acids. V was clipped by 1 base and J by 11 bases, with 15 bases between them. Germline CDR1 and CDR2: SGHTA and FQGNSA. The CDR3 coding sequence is TGTGCCAGCAGCTTAGTCGGGAGGGAAGGAGCCCAGCATTTT. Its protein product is CASSLVGREGAQHF.

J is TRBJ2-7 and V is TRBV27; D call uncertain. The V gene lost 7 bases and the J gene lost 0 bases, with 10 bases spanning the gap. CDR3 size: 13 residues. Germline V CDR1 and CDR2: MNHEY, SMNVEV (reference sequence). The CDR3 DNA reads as TGTGCCAGCAAAACGATCAGCTCCTACGAGCAGTACTTC. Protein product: CASKTISSYEQYF.

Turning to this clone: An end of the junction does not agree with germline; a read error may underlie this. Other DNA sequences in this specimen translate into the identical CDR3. In DNA, the CDR3 is TGCGCCAGCAGCTTTTGGGTGGGCGGGGATGACGAGCAGTACTTC. This codes for CASSFWVGGDDEQYF. The genes are TRBV7-9 and TRBJ2-7; the D gene is possibly TRBD2 (6 bases). Germline CDR1 reads SEHNR; CDR2 reads FQNEAQ (reference sequence). This CDR3 region has 15 residues.

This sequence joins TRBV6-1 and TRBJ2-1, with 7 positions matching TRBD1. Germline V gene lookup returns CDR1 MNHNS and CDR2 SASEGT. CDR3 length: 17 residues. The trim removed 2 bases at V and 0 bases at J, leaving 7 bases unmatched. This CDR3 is CASSESRGQLSYNEQFF. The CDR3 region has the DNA TGTGCCAGCAGTGAATCAAGGGGGCAGCTCTCCTACAATGAGCAGTTCTTC.

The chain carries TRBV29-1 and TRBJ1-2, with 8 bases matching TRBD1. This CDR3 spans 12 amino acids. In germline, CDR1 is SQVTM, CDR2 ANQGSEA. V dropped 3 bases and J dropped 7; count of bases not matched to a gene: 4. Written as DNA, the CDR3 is TGCAGCGTTGAGCGGACAGGGAGTGGCTACACCTTC. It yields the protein CSVERTGSGYTF.

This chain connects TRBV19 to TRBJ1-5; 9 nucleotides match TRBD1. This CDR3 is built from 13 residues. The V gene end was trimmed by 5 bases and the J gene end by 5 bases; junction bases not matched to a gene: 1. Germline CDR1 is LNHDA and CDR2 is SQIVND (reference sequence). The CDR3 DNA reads TGTGCCAGTAGTTGGGACAGGGATCAGCCCCAGCATTTT. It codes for CASSWDRDQPQHF. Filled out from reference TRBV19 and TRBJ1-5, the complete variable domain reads DGGITQSPKYLFRKEGQNVTLSCEQNLNHDAMYWYRQDPGQGLRLIYYSQIVNDFQKGDIAEGYSVSREKKESFPLTVTSAQKNPTAFYLCASSWDRDQPQHFGDGTRLSIL.

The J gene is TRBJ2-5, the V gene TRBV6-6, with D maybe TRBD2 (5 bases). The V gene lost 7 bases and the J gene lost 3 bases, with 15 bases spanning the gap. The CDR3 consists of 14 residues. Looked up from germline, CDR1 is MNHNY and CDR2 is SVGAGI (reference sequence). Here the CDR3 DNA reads TGTGCCAGCATTCCCGGCAGCGGAAAAGAGACCCAGTACTTC. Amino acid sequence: CASIPGSGKETQYF.

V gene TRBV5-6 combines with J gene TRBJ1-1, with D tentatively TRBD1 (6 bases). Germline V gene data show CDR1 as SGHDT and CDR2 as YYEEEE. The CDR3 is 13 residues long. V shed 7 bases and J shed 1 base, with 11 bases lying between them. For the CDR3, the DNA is TGTGCCAGCCACCAGGGGCAGAACACTGAAGCTTTCTTT. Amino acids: CASHQGQNTEAFF.

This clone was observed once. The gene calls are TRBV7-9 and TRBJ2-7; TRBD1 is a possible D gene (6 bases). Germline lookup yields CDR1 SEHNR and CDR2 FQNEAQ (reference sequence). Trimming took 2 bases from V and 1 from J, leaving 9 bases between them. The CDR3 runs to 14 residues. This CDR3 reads CASSLQGNSYEQYF. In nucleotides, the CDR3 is TGTGCCAGCAGCTTACAGGGGAATTCCTACGAGCAGTACTTC. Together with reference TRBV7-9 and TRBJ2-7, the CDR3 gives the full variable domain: DTGVSQNPRHKITKRGQNVTFRCDPISEHNRLYWYRQTLGQGPEFLTYFQNEAQLEKSRLLSDRFSAERPKGSFSTLEIQRTEQGDSAMYLCASSLQGNSYEQYFGPGTRLTVT.

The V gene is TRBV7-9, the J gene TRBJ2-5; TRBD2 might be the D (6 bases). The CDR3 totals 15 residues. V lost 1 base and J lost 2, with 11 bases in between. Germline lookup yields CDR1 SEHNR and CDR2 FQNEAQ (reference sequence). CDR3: CASSLVLGRQETQYF. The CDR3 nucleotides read TGTGCCAGCAGCTTAGTTTTGGGGAGGCAAGAGACCCAGTACTTC.

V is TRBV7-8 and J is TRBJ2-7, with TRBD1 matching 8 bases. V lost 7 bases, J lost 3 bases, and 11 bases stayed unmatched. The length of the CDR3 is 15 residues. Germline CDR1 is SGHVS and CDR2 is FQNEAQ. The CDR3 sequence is CASTSGTGAFYEQYF. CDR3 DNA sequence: TGTGCCAGCACCTCTGGGACAGGAGCTTTCTACGAGCAGTACTTC. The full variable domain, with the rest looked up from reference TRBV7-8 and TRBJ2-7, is GAGVSQSPRYKVAKRGQDVALRCDPISGHVSLFWYQQALGQGPEFLTYFQNEAQLDKSGLPSDRFFAERPEGSVSTLKIQRTQQEDSAVYLCASTSGTGAFYEQYFGPGTRLTVT.

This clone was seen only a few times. CDR3 protein: CASSLRLAGETYEQYF. As DNA, the CDR3 is TGTGCCAGCAGCCTAAGACTAGCGGGCGAAACTTACGAGCAGTACTTC. The rearrangement joins TRBV9 to TRBJ2-7; 10 bases fit TRBD2. This CDR3 is 16 amino acids long. Germline loops: CDR1 SGDLS, CDR2 YYNGEE. V lost 4 bases, J lost 4 bases, and 11 bases stayed unmatched.

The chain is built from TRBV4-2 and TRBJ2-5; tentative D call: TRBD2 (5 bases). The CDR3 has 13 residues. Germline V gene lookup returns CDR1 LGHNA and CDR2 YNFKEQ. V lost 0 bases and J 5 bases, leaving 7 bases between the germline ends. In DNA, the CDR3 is TGTGCCAGCAGCCAAGATGAGGGCGAGACCCAGTACTTC. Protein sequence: CASSQDEGETQYF.

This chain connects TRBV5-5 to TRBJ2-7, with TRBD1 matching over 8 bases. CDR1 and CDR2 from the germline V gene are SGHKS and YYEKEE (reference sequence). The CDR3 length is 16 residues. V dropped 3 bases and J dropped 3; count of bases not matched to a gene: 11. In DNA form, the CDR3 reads TGTGCCAGCAGCTCTCGGGGAGGACAGGGTCTCTACGAGCAGTACTTC. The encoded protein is CASSSRGGQGLYEQYF.

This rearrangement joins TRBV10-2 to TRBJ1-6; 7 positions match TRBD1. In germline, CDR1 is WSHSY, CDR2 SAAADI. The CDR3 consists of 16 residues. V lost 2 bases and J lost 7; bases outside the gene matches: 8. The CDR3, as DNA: TGCGCCAGCAGTGAGCCTACAGGGGTTGGGAATTCACCCCTCCACTTT. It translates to CASSEPTGVGNSPLHF.

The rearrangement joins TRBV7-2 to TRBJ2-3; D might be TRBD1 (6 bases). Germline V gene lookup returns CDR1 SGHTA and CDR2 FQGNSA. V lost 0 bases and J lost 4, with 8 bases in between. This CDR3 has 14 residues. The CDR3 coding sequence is TGTGCCAGCAGCTTAGCTGGACAGTCAGATACGCAGTATTTT. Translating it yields CASSLAGQSDTQYF.